The source of this T cell receptor (beta chain) is a study of cytomegalovirus exposure and HLA in healthy donors. Clones were sequenced by immunoSEQ multiplex PCR, and TCRdb holds only the in-frame ones, with some missing. The sample lists 300,000 to 450,000 clones, 75% to 90% occurring once. The donors were part of the validation cohort of 120 or so subjects. That cohort was separate from the first cohort, which comprised 670 or so subjects. Between the trimmed V and J ends, which lost 6 bases and 2 bases, there was a span of 7 bases. The CDR3 length is 12 residues. The V gene's germline CDR1 is SNHLY and CDR2 FYNNEI.

The sequenced sample consisted of PBMCs. The receptor was derived from a woman in her late teens or twenties in good health and CMV-seronegative. The rearrangement joins TRBV2 to TRBJ2-5, with TRBD1 as a possible D gene (5 bases). The CDR3 DNA follows: TGTGCCAGCAGGGACAATCAAGAGACCCAGTACTTC. It codes for CASRDNQETQYF.